This TCR beta chain was documented in a study of blood T cell repertoires in COVID-19. As for the study in general: Samples representing acute and convalescent COVID-19 were sourced from the United States, Italy and Spain. From T cells, B-cell-depleted T cells, or PBMCs came the material, which was cDNA or gDNA.

In the original workflow: Estimates of nucleated cell counts were drawn from the amplification of reference gene primers. Only in-frame clones appear in the TCRdb table, and some are missing; sequencing was by immunoSEQ multiplex PCR. V and J calls and clone size are those listed in that table; D and trimming were worked out from the DNA. The sample lists 110,000 or so clones; roughly 85% were seen once. Sequenced input: peripheral blood. This clonotype originated in a woman aged 55-70 years with COVID-19, enrolled during active disease.

The CDR3, as DNA: TGTGCCAGCAGCCCAACACAGGGGCCCTACGAGCAGTACTTC. This codes for CASSPTQGPYEQYF. This sequence joins TRBV9 and TRBJ2-7, with 7 bases matching TRBD1. Unmatched junction bases numbered 6, after V lost 4 bases and J lost 2 bases. This CDR3 is built from 14 residues. The germline gives CDR1 SGDLS, CDR2 YYNGEE. The variable domain in full, completed from reference TRBV9 and TRBJ2-7, reads DSGVTQTPKHLITATGQRVTLRCSPRSGDLSVYWYQQSLDQGLQFLIQYYNGEERAKGNILERFSAQQFPDLHSELNLSSLELGDSALYFCASSPTQGPYEQYFGPGTRLTVT.